Detailed here is one TCR beta chain. The antigen remains undetermined. This specimen includes other DNA sequences encoding the same CDR3. V gave up 4 bases and J gave up 2 bases, with 11 bases separating them. Germline CDR1 and CDR2: SEHNR and FQNEAQ (reference sequence). This CDR3 contains 14 residues. The data stem from a study of shared clonotypes between healthy human individuals. In the study's own analysis: With immunoSEQ giving junction-only sequences and no quality scores, filtering differed. The repertoire was sequenced with immunoSEQ multiplex PCR; TCRdb's copy has only in-frame clones and lacks some. V and J calls and clone size are copied from that table; D and trimming were computed from the DNA. The table shows 2 million to 2.5 million clones, with approximately 94% occurring only once. Donors were healthy HIV-negative adults without recent acute infections or vaccinations. Study results and limitations: Naive subsets generally exceeded memory subsets in estimated richness. Expectations were that clonotype sharing among donors would be affected by sequencing depth.

The clonotype comes from a young man in good health. The chain combines TRBV7-9 with TRBJ1-2; tentative D call: TRBD1 (5 bases). The sample consisted of naive CD4+ T cells sorted from blood. Subset indicated: CD45RA+ positively selected. The CDR3 protein is CASSSQGGNYGYTF. The DNA for the CDR3 is TGTGCCAGCAGCTCGCAGGGAGGCAACTATGGCTACACCTTC.